This TCR beta chain is drawn from a study of blood T cell repertoires in COVID-19. Turning to the study itself: The analysed material was cDNA or gDNA that came from T cells, B-cell-depleted T cells, or PBMCs.

The data were produced by immunoSEQ multiplex PCR, yet TCRdb's version contains in-frame clones alone and is incomplete. The table has over 85,000 clones, 65% to 90% seen once. The length of the CDR3 is 17 residues. Trimming left V 0 bases short and J 0 bases short, with 12 bases between. Germline CDR1 reads LGHDT; CDR2 reads YNNKEL (reference sequence). This clonotype originated in a man in his fifties or sixties with acute or convalescent COVID-19. The chain has TRBV3-1 (or the pseudogene TRBV3-2) and TRBJ1-3, with D tentatively TRBD1 (6 bases). Sequencing used peripheral blood. The CDR3 nucleotides are TGTGCCAGCAGCCAAGATGGACAGTTTTACTCTGGAAACACCATATATTTT. As protein: CASSQDGQFYSGNTIYF.